These T cell receptor beta chains were read from a single sample in a study of T cell repertoires in cytomegalovirus infection. TCRdb reanalysed the reads using MiXCR and keeps one entry per CDR3 protein. The table includes more than 250,000 distinct CDR3 sequences, 25% detected once. No cognate antigen is known for these TCRs. This sample comprised cultured PBMCs, obtained from culture after CMV antigen stimulation. The receptors here all came from a human donor in good health (CMV status not recorded). Some clones in this sample may be carry-over from other donors' samples. The conserved cysteine and the conserved F or W are not part of the CDR3 here. The order of the fields is V gene, D gene, J gene, CDR3 protein. A D gene is named only where the DNA matches it firmly.

>TRBV7-3|.|TRBJ1-2
ASSRRGGQSYGYT
>TRBV6-8|TRBD2|TRBJ2-6
ASSSQGLAGFSGANVLT
>TRBV5-4|.|TRBJ2-5
ASSLAPGRQYQETQY
>TRBV7-2|.|TRBJ1-1
ASSRGTGRNTEAF
>TRBV7-9|TRBD2|TRBJ2-4
ASSRPPGGIQY
>TRBV28|.|TRBJ1-5
ASSSHKTGDRPQH
>TRBV15|TRBD1|TRBJ1-5
ATSRDLLGTGGLVPQH
>TRBV4-3|.|TRBJ2-3
ASSQGSGTPPLDTQY
>TRBV5-4|.|TRBJ1-1
ASSLTGLTTEAF
>TRBV12-3/TRBV12-4|.|TRBJ1-1
ASSFFDGGTEAF
>TRBV12-3/TRBV12-4|TRBD2|TRBJ2-4
ASSLRLAGGPSAKNIQY
>TRBV4-1|.|TRBJ1-5
ASSQGEFGNQPQH
>TRBV30|.|TRBJ1-1
AWSVWGTEAF
>TRBV27|.|TRBJ1-2
ASSLSRGLGGYT
>TRBV11-3|TRBD2|TRBJ2-1
ASSPIAGEQF
>TRBV4-3|.|TRBJ2-1
ASSRGRLHEQF
>TRBV7-2|.|TRBJ2-7
ASSFSPGASYEQY
>TRBV28|TRBD1|TRBJ1-5
ASSSPWGQGRDQPQH
>TRBV7-2|.|TRBJ1-2
ASSPNGPYGYT
>TRBV6-5|TRBD1|TRBJ1-2
ASSYLGQGTGYT
>TRBV14|.|TRBJ1-1
ASSRDINTEAF
>TRBV19|.|TRBJ1-5
ASSGGKHSNQPQH
>TRBV7-2|.|TRBJ2-7
ASSVVEGRYEQY
>TRBV7-2|.|TRBJ2-3
ASSTDAYRTDTQY
>TRBV27|TRBD2|TRBJ2-3
ASSFRGTSGSGDTQY
>TRBV7-9|.|TRBJ2-1
ASNPDNEQF
>TRBV12-3/TRBV12-4|TRBD2|TRBJ2-2
ASSLGHSGSRHTGELF
>TRBV4-1|.|TRBJ2-4
ASSQVWEVGIQY
>TRBV28|.|TRBJ2-4
ASNPGRSLAKNIQY
>TRBV7-2|.|TRBJ2-3
ASSFFSTDTQY
>TRBV7-2|TRBD1|TRBJ2-7
ASSTRMDRGSYEQY
>TRBV11-3|TRBD2|TRBJ2-5
ASSLADGGETQY
>TRBV4-2|TRBD2|TRBJ2-1
ASSQELAENNEQF
>TRBV4-1|.|TRBJ2-5
ASRPRTSEVETQY
>TRBV12-3/TRBV12-4|.|TRBJ1-1
ASSSGYPGFPTSNTKAF
>TRBV3-1|.|TRBJ2-1
ASSPDYTYNEQF
>TRBV7-2|.|TRBJ2-1
ASSFDRQNNEQF
>TRBV29-1|.|TRBJ1-5
SVGDTDQPQH